This TCR beta chain was found in a study of T-cell reconstitution after alpha-beta-depleted transplantation in children. The library targeted TCRbeta and was prepared with unique molecular identifiers. TCRdb fed the PCR reads into MiXCR, producing one record per CDR3 protein. The table records 6,500 to 8,000 distinct CDR3 sequences, approximately 12% of them present only once. Trimming left V 4 bases short and J 4 bases short, with 18 bases between. This CDR3 comprises 16 residues. Germline V gene data show CDR1 as SGDLS and CDR2 as YYNGEE. This clonotype was observed at least ten times. The chain recombines TRBV9 with TRBJ2-4; weak D call: TRBD2 (6 bases). Sequencing was performed on PBMCs, mostly from graft donor cells, taken 180 days after TCRalphabeta/CD19-depleted stem cell transplant. The clonotype originates from a child younger than two who had a stem cell transplant for acute myeloid leukemia, so the T cells may come from the graft donor. CDR3 nucleotide sequence: TGTGCCAGCAGCCCCCCTCGAGGTAGCGGAAAAAACATTCAGTACTTC. The encoded protein is CASSPPRGSGKNIQYF.